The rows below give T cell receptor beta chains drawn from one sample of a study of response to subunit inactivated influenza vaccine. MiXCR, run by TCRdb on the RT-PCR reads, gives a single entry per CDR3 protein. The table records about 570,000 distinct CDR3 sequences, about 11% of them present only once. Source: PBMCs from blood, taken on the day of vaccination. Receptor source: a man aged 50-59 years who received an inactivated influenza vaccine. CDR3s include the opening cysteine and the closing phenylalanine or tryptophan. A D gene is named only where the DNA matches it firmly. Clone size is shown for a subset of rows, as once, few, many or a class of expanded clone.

cdr3_nt: TGTGCCAGCAGTTTCTACGGGGGGGCTCGTCAGTTCTTC
cdr3_aa: CASSFYGGARQFF
d_call: TRBD2
clone_size: few
v_call: TRBV12-3/TRBV12-4
j_call: TRBJ2-1

cdr3_nt: TGCGCCAGCAGCTTGGTACTAGAGGGCCACAATGAGCAGTTCTTC
cdr3_aa: CASSLVLEGHNEQFF
d_call: -
clone_size: few
v_call: TRBV5-1
j_call: TRBJ2-1

cdr3_nt: TGTGCCAGCAGCTTAGCGTGGCTAGCGGCAGAATACGAGCAGTACTTC
cdr3_aa: CASSLAWLAAEYEQYF
d_call: TRBD2
clone_size: few
v_call: TRBV7-2
j_call: TRBJ2-7

cdr3_nt: TGTGCCAGCAGCCCCAGACAGGGCTACACAGATACGCAGTATTTT
cdr3_aa: CASSPRQGYTDTQYF
d_call: TRBD1
clone_size: -
v_call: TRBV7-2
j_call: TRBJ2-3

cdr3_nt: TGCAGCGTCCGATGGGACACCGGGGAGCTGTTTTTT
cdr3_aa: CSVRWDTGELFF
d_call: -
clone_size: many
v_call: TRBV29-1
j_call: TRBJ2-2

cdr3_nt: TGTGCCAGCAGCTCTGCCCCAATAGCGGGAGGGCCTCGCAATGAGCAGTTCTTC
cdr3_aa: CASSSAPIAGGPRNEQFF
d_call: TRBD2
clone_size: many
v_call: TRBV11-1
j_call: TRBJ2-1

cdr3_nt: TGTGCCAGTGAGGGGGGAGGGAATGAGCAGTTCTTC
cdr3_aa: CASEGGGNEQFF
d_call: -
clone_size: few
v_call: TRBV28
j_call: TRBJ2-1

cdr3_nt: TGTGCCAGCAGTCCAGGAGGGGCTAACAATGAGCAGTTCTTC
cdr3_aa: CASSPGGANNEQFF
d_call: -
clone_size: many
v_call: TRBV6-4
j_call: TRBJ2-1

cdr3_nt: TGTGCCAGCAGCGTAGGACTAGCTCCGGATACGCAGTATTTT
cdr3_aa: CASSVGLAPDTQYF
d_call: TRBD2
clone_size: -
v_call: TRBV9
j_call: TRBJ2-3

cdr3_nt: TGTGCCAGCAGGCGTGGGGGGACCTCTAAGCAGTTCTTC
cdr3_aa: CASRRGGTSKQFF
d_call: -
clone_size: -
v_call: TRBV28
j_call: TRBJ2-1

cdr3_nt: TGCAGCGTCTCGACAGGGACCTCCTACGAGCAGTACTTC
cdr3_aa: CSVSTGTSYEQYF
d_call: TRBD1
clone_size: few
v_call: TRBV29-1
j_call: TRBJ2-7

cdr3_nt: TGTGCCACCAGTGATTTAATTGACAATGAGCAGTTCTTC
cdr3_aa: CATSDLIDNEQFF
d_call: -
clone_size: -
v_call: TRBV24-1
j_call: TRBJ2-1

cdr3_nt: TGCAGTGCCCGGGGAGGGCTACAGGGGGGGACAGATACGCAGTATTTT
cdr3_aa: CSARGGLQGGTDTQYF
d_call: -
clone_size: many
v_call: TRBV20-1
j_call: TRBJ2-3

cdr3_nt: TGTGCCAGCGGGAAGGGTAACTTACCAGATACGCAGTATTTT
cdr3_aa: CASGKGNLPDTQYF
d_call: -
clone_size: many
v_call: TRBV6-1
j_call: TRBJ2-3

cdr3_nt: TGTGCCAGCAGTTCCCAGGGGGCCGGTGGAAACACCATATATTTT
cdr3_aa: CASSSQGAGGNTIYF
d_call: TRBD1
clone_size: few
v_call: TRBV27
j_call: TRBJ1-3

cdr3_nt: TGCAGTGCTAGTACCAGCGGGGATGGCAATGAGCAGTTCTTC
cdr3_aa: CSASTSGDGNEQFF
d_call: TRBD2
clone_size: -
v_call: TRBV20-1
j_call: TRBJ2-1

cdr3_nt: TGTGCCAGCAGTTACACTGGGACCCAAAAGGGCTACGAGCAGTACTTC
cdr3_aa: CASSYTGTQKGYEQYF
d_call: -
clone_size: -
v_call: TRBV6-5
j_call: TRBJ2-7

cdr3_nt: TGCGCCAGCAGCTTGGGCGCCGACTTAAACATTCAGTACTTC
cdr3_aa: CASSLGADLNIQYF
d_call: -
clone_size: -
v_call: TRBV5-1
j_call: TRBJ2-4

cdr3_nt: TGCAGTGCTACGCGGGAGGGTTTGTCAGATACGCAGTATTTT
cdr3_aa: CSATREGLSDTQYF
d_call: TRBD2
clone_size: -
v_call: TRBV20-1
j_call: TRBJ2-3

cdr3_nt: TGTGCCAGTACCCCGGGGTGGGGATATGAAAAACTGTTTTTT
cdr3_aa: CASTPGWGYEKLFF
d_call: -
clone_size: few
v_call: TRBV19
j_call: TRBJ1-4

cdr3_nt: TGTGCCAGCAGCTCAAAGCGGGGGTTGTACGAGCAGTACTTC
cdr3_aa: CASSSKRGLYEQYF
d_call: TRBD2
clone_size: few
v_call: TRBV12-3/TRBV12-4
j_call: TRBJ2-7

cdr3_nt: TGCAGTGCTCTACCAGAAACTCGCACAGATACGCAGTATTTT
cdr3_aa: CSALPETRTDTQYF
d_call: -
clone_size: few
v_call: TRBV20-1
j_call: TRBJ2-3

cdr3_nt: TGTGCCAGCAGCCAAGATAACATTGGCCGCCCCGGGGAGCTGTTTTTT
cdr3_aa: CASSQDNIGRPGELFF
d_call: -
clone_size: -
v_call: TRBV4-2
j_call: TRBJ2-2

cdr3_nt: TGTGCCAGCAGCTTAGTAGTCCTCTACAATGAGCAGTTCTTC
cdr3_aa: CASSLVVLYNEQFF
d_call: -
clone_size: -
v_call: TRBV7-9
j_call: TRBJ2-1

cdr3_nt: TGTGCCATACCCTACGAGCAGTACTTC
cdr3_aa: CAIPYEQYF
d_call: -
clone_size: -
v_call: TRBV10-3
j_call: TRBJ2-7

cdr3_nt: TGTGCCAGCAGCTTAGAGCCATACCAGGGGTCTAACTATGGCTACACCTTC
cdr3_aa: CASSLEPYQGSNYGYTF
d_call: -
clone_size: -
v_call: TRBV7-9
j_call: TRBJ1-2

cdr3_nt: TGTGCCAGCAGCTGGACTGCGAACACCGGGGAGCTGTTTTTT
cdr3_aa: CASSWTANTGELFF
d_call: -
clone_size: few
v_call: TRBV7-6
j_call: TRBJ2-2

cdr3_nt: TGTGCCATCAGTGAGTCAGCGTCGAACACCGGGGAGCTGTTTTTT
cdr3_aa: CAISESASNTGELFF
d_call: -
clone_size: few
v_call: TRBV10-3
j_call: TRBJ2-2

cdr3_nt: TGTGCCAGCAGCCCCAGGCAGGGGGGATACCAGCCCCAGCATTTT
cdr3_aa: CASSPRQGGYQPQHF
d_call: TRBD1
clone_size: -
v_call: TRBV12-3/TRBV12-4
j_call: TRBJ1-5

cdr3_nt: TGTGCCAGCAGTACTAGCGGGAGGGGTAATACGCAGTATTTT
cdr3_aa: CASSTSGRGNTQYF
d_call: TRBD2
clone_size: -
v_call: TRBV27
j_call: TRBJ2-3

cdr3_nt: TGCGCCAGCAGCTTGGGAAATAGCAATCAGCCCCAGCATTTT
cdr3_aa: CASSLGNSNQPQHF
d_call: -
clone_size: many
v_call: TRBV12-3/TRBV12-4
j_call: TRBJ1-5

cdr3_nt: TGCAGTGCTAGAGATGGGACAGGGGGAACCCCTGGGTTCTTC
cdr3_aa: CSARDGTGGTPGFF
d_call: TRBD1
clone_size: -
v_call: TRBV20-1
j_call: TRBJ2-1

cdr3_nt: TGCGCCAGCAGCTGGGGGTCGGGGGGGCAAACTGAAGCTTTCTTT
cdr3_aa: CASSWGSGGQTEAFF
d_call: -
clone_size: -
v_call: TRBV5-1
j_call: TRBJ1-1

cdr3_nt: TGTGCCAGCCAGCACGGGGCCCGGGACAGGGAACAGAATGGGGCCAACGTCCTGACTTTC
cdr3_aa: CASQHGARDREQNGANVLTF
d_call: TRBD1
clone_size: few
v_call: TRBV6-8
j_call: TRBJ2-6

cdr3_nt: TGCGCCAGCAGCGCACCCCCCGCTAGCGGCCAAAGAACCCAGTACTTC
cdr3_aa: CASSAPPASGQRTQYF
d_call: TRBD2
clone_size: few
v_call: TRBV10-2
j_call: TRBJ2-5